This TCR beta chain was retrieved from a study of T cells in Graves' hyperthyroidism and ophthalmopathy. TCR beta CDR3 regions were amplified from RNA. HTBI primers were employed in a first-round RT-PCR of the TCR CDR3. TCRdb fed the multiplex PCR reads into MiXCR, producing one record per CDR3 protein. Of 300,000 or so distinct CDR3 sequences listed, 15% to 20% are singletons. When ophthalmopathy did not progress within 18 months, Graves' hyperthyroidism was considered stable. Patients showing uncontrolled infection, other autoimmune disease, pregnancy or lactation were ineligible. Study-level results: Ophthalmopathy cases were set apart from stable hyperthyroidism by a 13 V-J model.

This clonotype was counted only a few times. What it recognizes is unknown. Trimming took 7 bases from V and 5 from J; bases not matched to a gene: 7. CDR3 size: 14 residues. The receptor comes from a woman aged 45-59 years with Graves' hyperthyroidism. The chain links TRBV12-3 or TRBV12-4 to TRBJ1-2; 10 bases line up with TRBD1. Material: blood. Here the CDR3 DNA reads TGTGCCAGCACCCTTCGGGACAGGGGATATGGCTACACCTTC. Protein: CASTLRDRGYGYTF.